This T cell receptor (beta chain) was obtained from a study of T cells in Graves' hyperthyroidism and ophthalmopathy. Amplification of TCR beta CDR3 regions was performed using RNA transcripts as template. A first-round RT-PCR of the TCR CDR3 used the HTBI primer set. TCRdb re-called the multiplex PCR reads with MiXCR, one entry per CDR3 protein. Of a few hundred thousand distinct CDR3 sequences detected, around 15% appear once; the ten largest clones hold about 29%. The CDR3 is made up of 13 amino acids. V lost 5 bases and J lost 7; bases outside the gene matches: 4. Germline CDR1 and CDR2: SNHLY and FYNNEI. It was uncontrolled infection, other autoimmune disease, pregnancy or lactation that excluded patients. Orbital computed tomography and thyroid ultrasound, together with serum TRAb and thyroxine and clinical symptoms, were used for diagnoses. This clonotype was observed many times.

The receptor was isolated from a woman aged 30 to 39 with Graves' ophthalmopathy. The genes are TRBV2 and TRBJ1-5; 8 positions agree with TRBD1. What was sequenced was blood. The CDR3 loop is CASSPDREQPQHF. As DNA, the CDR3 is TGTGCCAGCAGTCCGGACAGGGAACAGCCCCAGCATTTT.